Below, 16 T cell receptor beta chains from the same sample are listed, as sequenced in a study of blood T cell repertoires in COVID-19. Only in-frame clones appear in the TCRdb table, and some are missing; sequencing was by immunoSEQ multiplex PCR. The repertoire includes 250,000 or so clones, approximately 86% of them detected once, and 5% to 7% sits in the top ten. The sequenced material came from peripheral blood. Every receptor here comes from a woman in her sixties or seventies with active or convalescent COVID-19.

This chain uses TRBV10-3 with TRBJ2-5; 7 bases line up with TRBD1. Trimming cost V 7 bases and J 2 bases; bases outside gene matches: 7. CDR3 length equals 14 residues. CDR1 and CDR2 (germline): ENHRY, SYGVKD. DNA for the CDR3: TGTGCCATCAAGTCGACAGGGCCTCAAGAGACCCAGTACTTC. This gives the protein CAIKSTGPQETQYF.

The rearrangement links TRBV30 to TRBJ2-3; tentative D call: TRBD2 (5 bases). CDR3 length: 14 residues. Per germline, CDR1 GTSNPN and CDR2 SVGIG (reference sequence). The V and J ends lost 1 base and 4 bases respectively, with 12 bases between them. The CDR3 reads CAWSGGVDSDTQYF. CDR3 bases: TGTGCCTGGAGTGGTGGTGTGGACTCAGATACGCAGTATTTT.

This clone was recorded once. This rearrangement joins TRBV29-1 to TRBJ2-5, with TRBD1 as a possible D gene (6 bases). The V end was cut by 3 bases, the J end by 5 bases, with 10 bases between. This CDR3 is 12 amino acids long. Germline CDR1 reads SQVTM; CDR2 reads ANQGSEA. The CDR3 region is CSVDWGLETQYF. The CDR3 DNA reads TGCAGCGTTGATTGGGGGCTCGAGACCCAGTACTTC.

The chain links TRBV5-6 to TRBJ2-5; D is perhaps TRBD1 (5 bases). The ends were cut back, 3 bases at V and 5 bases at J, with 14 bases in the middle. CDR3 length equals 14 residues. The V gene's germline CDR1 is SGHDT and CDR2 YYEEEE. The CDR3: CASSSAGYEETQYF. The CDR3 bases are TGTGCCAGCAGCTCTGCAGGGTATGAGGAGACCCAGTACTTC.

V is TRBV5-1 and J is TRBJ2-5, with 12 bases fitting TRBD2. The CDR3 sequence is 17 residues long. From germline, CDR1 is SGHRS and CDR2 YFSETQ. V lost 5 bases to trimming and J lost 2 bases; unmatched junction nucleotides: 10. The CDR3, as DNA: TGCGCCAGCAGACTAGCGGGGGGAACGTCACTACAAGAGACCCAGTACTTC. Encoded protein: CASRLAGGTSLQETQYF.

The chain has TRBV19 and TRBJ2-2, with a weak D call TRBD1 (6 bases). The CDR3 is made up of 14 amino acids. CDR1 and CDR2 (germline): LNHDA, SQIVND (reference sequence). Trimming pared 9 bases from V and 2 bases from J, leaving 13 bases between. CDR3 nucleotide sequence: TGTGCCAGCGTGGACAGACCAAACACCGGGGAGCTGTTTTTT. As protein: CASVDRPNTGELFF.

CDR3 DNA sequence: TGTGCTAGTGGATCGGGACTTCAGAGCTCCTACAATGAGCAGTTCTTC. Translating it yields CASGSGLQSSYNEQFF. The chain couples TRBV12-5 to TRBJ2-1; a weak D match, TRBD2 (6 bases). V was trimmed by 6 bases and J by 0 bases, leaving 15 bases between them. Germline CDR1 LGHNT, CDR2 FRNRAP. The CDR3 contains 16 residues.

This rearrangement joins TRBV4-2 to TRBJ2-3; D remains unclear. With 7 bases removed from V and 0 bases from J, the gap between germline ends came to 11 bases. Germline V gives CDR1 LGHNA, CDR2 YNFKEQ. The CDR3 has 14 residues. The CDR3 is CASTAYGSTDTQYF. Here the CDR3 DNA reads TGTGCCAGCACTGCATACGGGAGCACAGATACGCAGTATTTT.

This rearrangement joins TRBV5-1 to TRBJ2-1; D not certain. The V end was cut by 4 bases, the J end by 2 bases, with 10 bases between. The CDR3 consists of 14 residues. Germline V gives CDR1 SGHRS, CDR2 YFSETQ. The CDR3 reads CASSPPSTYNEQFF. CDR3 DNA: TGCGCCAGCAGCCCTCCTTCTACCTACAATGAGCAGTTCTTC.

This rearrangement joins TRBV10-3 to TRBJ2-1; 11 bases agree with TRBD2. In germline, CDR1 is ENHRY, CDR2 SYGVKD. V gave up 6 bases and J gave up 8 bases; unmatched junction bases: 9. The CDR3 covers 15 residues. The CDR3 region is CAIRGTSGGQDEQFF. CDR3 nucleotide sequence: TGTGCCATCAGGGGTACTAGCGGGGGCCAGGATGAGCAGTTCTTC.

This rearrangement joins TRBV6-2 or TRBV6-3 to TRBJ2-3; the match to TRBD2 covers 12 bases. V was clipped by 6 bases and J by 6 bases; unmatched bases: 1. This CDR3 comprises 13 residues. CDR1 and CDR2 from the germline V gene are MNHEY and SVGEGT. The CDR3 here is CASSLAGGDTQYF. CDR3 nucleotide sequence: TGTGCCAGCAGCCTAGCGGGAGGGGATACGCAGTATTTT.

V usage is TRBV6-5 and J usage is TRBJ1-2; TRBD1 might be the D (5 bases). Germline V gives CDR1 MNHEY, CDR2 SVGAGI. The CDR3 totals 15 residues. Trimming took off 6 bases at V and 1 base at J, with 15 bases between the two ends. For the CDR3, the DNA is TGTGCCAGCAGACATTCAACGGGACTTAACTATGGCTACACCTTC. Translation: CASRHSTGLNYGYTF.

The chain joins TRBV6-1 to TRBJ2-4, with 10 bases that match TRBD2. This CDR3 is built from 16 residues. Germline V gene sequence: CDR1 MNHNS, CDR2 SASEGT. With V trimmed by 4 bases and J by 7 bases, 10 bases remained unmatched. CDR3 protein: CASSGWLAGERNIQYF. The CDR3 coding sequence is TGTGCCAGCAGTGGCTGGCTAGCGGGAGAAAGGAACATTCAGTACTTC.

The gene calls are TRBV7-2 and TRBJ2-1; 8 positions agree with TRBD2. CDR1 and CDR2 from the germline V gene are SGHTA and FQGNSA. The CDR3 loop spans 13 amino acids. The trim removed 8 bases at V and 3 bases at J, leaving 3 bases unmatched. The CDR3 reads CASRGGSYNEQFF. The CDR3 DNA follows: TGTGCCAGCCGGGGGGGGAGCTACAATGAGCAGTTCTTC. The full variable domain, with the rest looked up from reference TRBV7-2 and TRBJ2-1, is GAGVSQSPSNKVTEKGKDVELRCDPISGHTALYWYRQSLGQGLEFLIYFQGNSAPDKSGLPSDRFSAERTGGSVSTLTIQRTQQEDSAVYLCASRGGSYNEQFFGPGTRLTVL.

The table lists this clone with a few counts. The CDR3 sequence is CASSPIRLAGGEQFF. The CDR3, as DNA: TGTGCCAGCAGCCCGATACGACTAGCGGGAGGTGAGCAGTTCTTC. V and J are TRBV3-1 (or the pseudogene TRBV3-2) and TRBJ2-1; 13 bases match TRBD2. With 4 bases clipped from V and 9 bases from J, the junction kept 6 bases outside the gene matches. The germline gives CDR1 LGHDT, CDR2 YNNKEL (reference sequence). The CDR3 has 15 residues.

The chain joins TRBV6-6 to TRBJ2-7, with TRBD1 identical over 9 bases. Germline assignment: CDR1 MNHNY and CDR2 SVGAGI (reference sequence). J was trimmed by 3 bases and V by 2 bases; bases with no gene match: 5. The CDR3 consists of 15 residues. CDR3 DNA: TGTGCCAGCAGTTACGGGACAGGGCATTTCTACGAGCAGTACGTC. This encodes CASSYGTGHFYEQYV.